The TCR beta chain described here comes from a study of blood T cell repertoires in COVID-19. The table came from immunoSEQ multiplex PCR; TCRdb's copy has only in-frame clones and leaves some out. The sample lists over 100,000 clones, about 80% occurring once. The sample was peripheral blood. This TCR came from a human donor in a cohort sampled during active COVID-19.

The CDR3 loop reads CASTPGPDTQYF. The CDR3 nucleotides are TGTGCCAGCACCCCAGGGCCAGATACGCAGTATTTT. The rearrangement links TRBV2 to TRBJ2-3; D is perhaps TRBD1 (5 bases). From germline, CDR1 is SNHLY and CDR2 FYNNEI. V lost 7 bases and J lost 4, with 9 bases in between. The CDR3 has 12 amino acids.